The T cell receptor (beta chain) described here comes from a study of patients and donors after allogeneic stem cell transplantation. One entry per CDR3 protein results from TCRdb running MiXCR on the RT-PCR reads. Here the sample spans about 960,000 distinct CDR3 sequences, roughly 17% being singletons. Trimming removed 3 bases at V and 12 bases at J, with 8 bases between. Germline-derived CDR1 and CDR2 are SNHLY and FYNNEI. The CDR3 covers 10 residues. This sequence joins TRBV2 and TRBJ1-2; no firm D call. This TCR derives from a human donor who was either an allogeneic HSCT recipient or a stem cell or donor lymphocyte infusion donor (not recorded which). It is not recorded whose cells these are; they may come from a transplant donor. The source material was blood, either unsorted or a sorted T cell fraction (not recorded which). The CDR3 sequence: CASSDTSHTF. CDR3 DNA sequence: TGTGCCAGCAGTGACACATCACACACCTTC.